A single sample is the source of the 16 T cell receptor beta chains below, sequenced in a study of Ad26.COV2.S vaccination and SARS-CoV-2 variants. Sequenced by immunoSEQ multiplex PCR; TCRdb stores in-frame clones only, minus some. In the table there are approximately 350,000 clones, under 90% of which are singletons. Noted treatment: 15 to 20 received Ad26.COV2.S at low or high dose, single or two shots; several received placebo; per-sample allocation not given. Day 63 following the first vaccine or placebo injection was when the samples were taken. Sequenced here: peripheral blood, sampled in a trial of Ad26.COV2.S vaccine versus placebo. The receptors stem from a person between 18 and 65 years old who received the Ad26.COV2.S COVID-19 vaccine or a placebo.

There are many counts of this clone. The genes are TRBV19 and TRBJ1-6; TRBD1 is a possible D gene (6 bases). CDR1 is LNHDA and CDR2 is SQIVND in the germline V gene (reference sequence). The CDR3 loop spans 18 amino acids. V lost 5 bases, J lost 0 bases, and 17 bases lay in between. In DNA, the CDR3 is TGTGCCAGTAGTGCCTCGTGGGGGCCGAGCTCCTATAATTCACCCCTCCACTTT. Translation gives CASSASWGPSSYNSPLHF.

The V gene is TRBV20-1, the J gene TRBJ2-3; 7 bases agree with TRBD1. The CDR3 has 15 residues. Germline values: CDR1 DFQATT, CDR2 SNEGSKA (reference sequence). The V segment lost 3 bases and the J segment 2 bases; nucleotides outside the gene matches: 8. The CDR3 DNA follows: TGCAGTGCTAGTGGGACAGTTTACCACACAGATACGCAGTATTTT. It yields the protein CSASGTVYHTDTQYF.

The V call is TRBV5-4, the J call TRBJ1-2, with D possibly TRBD1 on 5 matching bases. CDR1 SGHNT and CDR2 YYREEE come from the germline V gene (reference sequence). This CDR3 has 13 residues. V was shortened by 1 base and J by 5 bases, with 9 bases between the two germline ends. The CDR3 region has the DNA TGTGCCAGCAGCTTGTCCAGGGAGTATGGCTACACCTTC. Its translation: CASSLSREYGYTF.

This sequence joins TRBV9 and TRBJ1-2, with D hard to call. Looked up from germline, CDR1 is SGDLS and CDR2 is YYNGEE. Trimming took off 0 bases at V and 5 bases at J, with 20 bases between the two ends. The CDR3 is 17 amino acids. As DNA, the CDR3 is TGTGCCAGCAGCGTAGCTCCCGGATCCCCCCCCCATTATGGCTACACCTTC. Translation: CASSVAPGSPPHYGYTF.

V gene TRBV5-4 combines with J gene TRBJ1-1, with 11 bases identical to TRBD1. The CDR3 covers 13 residues. V shed 5 bases, J shed 10 bases, and the junction held 7 bases outside the gene matches. The V gene's germline CDR1 is SGHNT and CDR2 YYREEE (reference sequence). CDR3 DNA sequence: TGTGCCAGCAGACGGATGGGACAGGGGGTAGCTTTCTTT. This codes for CASRRMGQGVAFF.

This sequence joins TRBV18 and TRBJ2-5, with 8 bases lining up with TRBD2. Germline lookup yields CDR1 KGHSH and CDR2 LQKENI. CDR3 length equals 14 residues. The V segment lost 4 bases and the J segment 2 bases; nucleotides outside the gene matches: 3. In nucleotides, the CDR3 is TGTGCCAGCTCACTAGCGGGGCTACAAGAGACCCAGTACTTC. Encoded protein: CASSLAGLQETQYF.

V and J are TRBV6-5 and TRBJ2-5; TRBD1 matches at 11 bases. Per germline, CDR1 MNHEY and CDR2 SVGAGI. The length of the CDR3 is 14 residues. After removal of 4 bases from V and 7 bases from J, the junction contained 5 bases not matched to a gene. Here the CDR3 reads CASSSDRGHATQYF. For the CDR3, the DNA is TGTGCCAGCAGTTCGGACAGGGGGCATGCGACCCAGTACTTC.

The chain links TRBV3-1 (or the pseudogene TRBV3-2) to TRBJ2-7; D not certain. V was trimmed by 2 bases and J by 6 bases, leaving 2 bases between them. The CDR3 is 10 residues long. The V gene's germline CDR1 is LGHDT and CDR2 YNNKEL (reference sequence). The CDR3 here is CASSQSEQYF. DNA of the CDR3: TGTGCCAGCAGCCAATCCGAGCAGTACTTC.

The chain couples TRBV7-9 to TRBJ1-3, with D possibly matching TRBD1 (6 bases). The length of the CDR3 is 13 residues. V was cut by 9 bases and J by 4 bases, with 13 bases left in between. CDR1 and CDR2 (germline): SEHNR, FQNEAQ (reference sequence). The CDR3 loop is CARSGGLGNTIYF. The CDR3 nucleotides are TGTGCCAGGAGTGGGGGCTTAGGAAACACCATATATTTT.

This sequence joins TRBV3-1 (or the pseudogene TRBV3-2) and TRBJ2-4; 12 bases align to TRBD2. The CDR3 runs 16 residues. Germline assignment: CDR1 LGHDT and CDR2 YNNKEL (reference sequence). V lost 5 bases and J lost 0; bases outside the gene matches: 2. In DNA, the CDR3 is TGTGCCAGCAGCGGACTAGCGGGGATAGCCAAAAACATTCAGTACTTC. Its protein product is CASSGLAGIAKNIQYF.

The V call is TRBV5-1, the J call TRBJ2-3; D may be TRBD1 or TRBD2 (5 bases each). Deletions cut 5 bases from V and 2 bases from J, with 18 bases between. This CDR3 is built from 16 residues. Looked up from germline, CDR1 is SGHRS and CDR2 is YFSETQ. In nucleotides, the CDR3 is TGCGCCAGCAGGAAAACCGGGACGGCACTCACAGATACGCAGTATTTT. Residues: CASRKTGTALTDTQYF.

This clone was seen once. The chain has TRBV5-1 and TRBJ2-7; either TRBD1 or TRBD2 may supply D (5 bases each). The CDR3 spans 14 residues. The germline V gene encodes CDR1 SGHRS and CDR2 YFSETQ. V lost 2 bases, J lost 0 bases, and 9 bases lay in between. The CDR3 DNA sequence: TGCGCCAGCAGCTTAGGGGACGTCTCCTACGAGCAGTACTTC. It translates to CASSLGDVSYEQYF.

V gene TRBV6-6 combines with J gene TRBJ2-4; no clear D. The CDR3 length is 13 residues. Per the germline V gene, CDR1 is MNHNY and CDR2 is SVGAGI (reference sequence). Deletions cut 5 bases from V and 10 bases from J, with 15 bases between. In nucleotides, the CDR3 is TGTGCCAGCAGTACCGCCCCACTTCCGATTCAGTACTTC. This sequence encodes CASSTAPLPIQYF.

This chain joins TRBV5-4 and TRBJ2-2, with 12 bases fitting TRBD2. This CDR3 has 16 amino acids. Germline V gene sequence: CDR1 SGHNT, CDR2 YYREEE (reference sequence). The V segment lost 3 bases and the J segment 4 bases; nucleotides outside the gene matches: 4. The CDR3, as DNA: TGTGCCAGCAGCTCCCGGACTAGCGGGGTCACCGGGGAGCTGTTTTTT. Translation: CASSSRTSGVTGELFF.

The chain is built from TRBV19 and TRBJ1-2; 9 bases are a match to TRBD1. The V segment lost 5 bases and the J segment 7 bases; nucleotides outside the gene matches: 11. The CDR3 length is 15 residues. CDR1 and CDR2 from the germline V gene are LNHDA and SQIVND (reference sequence). CDR3 protein: CASSPGPTGGRGYTF. For the CDR3, the DNA is TGTGCCAGTAGTCCCGGCCCGACAGGGGGTCGTGGCTACACCTTC.

This clone was seen just once. The chain recombines TRBV24-1 with TRBJ2-2; D is perhaps TRBD1 (6 bases). CDR3 length equals 12 residues. Germline CDR1 reads KGHDR; CDR2 reads SFDVKD. The CDR3 region is CGQVGATGELFF. CDR3 in DNA: TGTGGACAGGTAGGAGCCACCGGGGAGCTGTTTTTT.